This entry describes one T cell receptor beta chain. The antigen is unknown. This sample is drawn from a study of blood T cells in healthy people across ages. Study details: When template switching was applied, about one barcoded beta molecule was captured per two T cells. Whole-study findings and limits: Comparison with aged donors showed that long-lived donors had more naive CD4+ cells and higher diversity.

Alongside a J-beta primer mix, a sample-barcoded 5' primer served in a second PCR lasting roughly 6 to 12 cycles. Sequencing recovered at least 3 million CDR3-containing paired-end reads from each sample. TCRdb re-called the 5' RACE reads with MiXCR, one entry per CDR3 protein. The sample consists of 1.5 million to 2 million distinct CDR3 sequences, around 42% of them appearing once. Germline V lookup: CDR1 DFQATT, CDR2 SNEGSKA (reference sequence). V was trimmed by 1 base and J by 5 bases, leaving 18 bases between them. The CDR3 sequence is 15 residues long. The chain couples TRBV20-1 to TRBJ2-7; D could derive from TRBD1 or TRBD2 (6 bases each). The sequenced sample consisted of blood. This receptor was taken from a human donor in good health. CDR3 in amino acids: CSARVTTGGLDEQYF. In nucleotides, the CDR3 is TGCAGTGCTAGAGTCACAACCGGGGGCCTCGACGAGCAGTACTTC.